A selection of T cell receptor beta chains follows, all from one sample in a study of control samples from healthy donors and cancer patients. Using immunoSEQ multiplex PCR, the repertoire was profiled, and TCRdb retains in-frame clones only, with some absent. Counted here are roughly 100,000 clones, 85% to 90% occurring once; the ten biggest clones make up approximately 19%. Sequencing was done on a sample of PBMCs. The receptors here all came from a man in his sixties with lung cancer. Both conserved end residues are trimmed from each CDR3. Each record gives: clone size, V gene, J gene, CDR3 protein. Clone sizes are given selectively: once, few, many, or a class where the clone is expanded.

abundance: NA
v_gene: TRBV11-3
j_gene: TRBJ2-3
CDR3aa: ASSSDRSTDTQY

abundance: NA
v_gene: TRBV6-2/TRBV6-3
j_gene: TRBJ1-1
CDR3aa: ASSFPPGQALNTEAF

abundance: NA
v_gene: TRBV7-2
j_gene: TRBJ1-2
CDR3aa: ASSLGQRYGYT

abundance: NA
v_gene: TRBV7-2
j_gene: TRBJ2-3
CDR3aa: ASNVGTFSTDTQY

abundance: NA
v_gene: TRBV5-1
j_gene: TRBJ2-1
CDR3aa: ASSGGAGGPYNEQF

abundance: NA
v_gene: TRBV5-5
j_gene: TRBJ1-2
CDR3aa: ASSLGTGGNGYT

abundance: NA
v_gene: TRBV11-2
j_gene: TRBJ1-4
CDR3aa: ASSLDGRDRSEKLF

abundance: NA
v_gene: TRBV12-5
j_gene: TRBJ1-5
CDR3aa: ASGLVPDGTAYWEQPQH

abundance: NA
v_gene: TRBV9
j_gene: TRBJ1-1
CDR3aa: ASSVGQGSDTEAF

abundance: NA
v_gene: TRBV20-1
j_gene: TRBJ1-3
CDR3aa: SASAGNTIY

abundance: NA
v_gene: TRBV7-3
j_gene: TRBJ2-2
CDR3aa: ASSRGQGTGELF

abundance: NA
v_gene: TRBV24-1
j_gene: TRBJ2-1
CDR3aa: ATSDLEGANNNEQF

abundance: NA
v_gene: TRBV18
j_gene: TRBJ1-4
CDR3aa: ASSPTASRGEKLF

abundance: NA
v_gene: TRBV7-8
j_gene: TRBJ1-2
CDR3aa: ASRTGVGNYGYT

abundance: NA
v_gene: TRBV9
j_gene: TRBJ2-1
CDR3aa: ASGLRDREFNEQF

abundance: few
v_gene: TRBV25-1
j_gene: TRBJ2-4
CDR3aa: ASSDNRETNIQY

abundance: NA
v_gene: TRBV5-4
j_gene: TRBJ2-1
CDR3aa: ASSLGGSSYNEQF

abundance: NA
v_gene: TRBV7-7
j_gene: TRBJ2-1
CDR3aa: ASSLAGGAYNEQF

abundance: once
v_gene: TRBV11-3
j_gene: TRBJ1-2
CDR3aa: ASSFMAGQGAGYT

abundance: NA
v_gene: TRBV4-1
j_gene: TRBJ1-1
CDR3aa: ASSRGGQTNTEAF

abundance: NA
v_gene: TRBV29-1
j_gene: TRBJ1-2
CDR3aa: SVERRGYGYT

abundance: NA
v_gene: TRBV5-1
j_gene: TRBJ1-1
CDR3aa: ASSLWKDPQEAF

abundance: NA
v_gene: TRBV5-1
j_gene: TRBJ2-1
CDR3aa: ASSPFNHPGEMYNEQF

abundance: NA
v_gene: TRBV5-1
j_gene: TRBJ2-2
CDR3aa: ASSLSTGTTNTGELF

abundance: NA
v_gene: TRBV5-1
j_gene: TRBJ2-5
CDR3aa: ASSLGGLAGKETQY

abundance: NA
v_gene: TRBV7-2
j_gene: TRBJ2-3
CDR3aa: ASSSQSGPDTQY

abundance: NA
v_gene: TRBV12-3/TRBV12-4
j_gene: TRBJ2-3
CDR3aa: ASSLRTVDTQY

abundance: NA
v_gene: TRBV18
j_gene: TRBJ2-4
CDR3aa: ASSSTGEVNIQY

abundance: NA
v_gene: TRBV7-7
j_gene: TRBJ2-1
CDR3aa: ASSLRSTGYFDEQF